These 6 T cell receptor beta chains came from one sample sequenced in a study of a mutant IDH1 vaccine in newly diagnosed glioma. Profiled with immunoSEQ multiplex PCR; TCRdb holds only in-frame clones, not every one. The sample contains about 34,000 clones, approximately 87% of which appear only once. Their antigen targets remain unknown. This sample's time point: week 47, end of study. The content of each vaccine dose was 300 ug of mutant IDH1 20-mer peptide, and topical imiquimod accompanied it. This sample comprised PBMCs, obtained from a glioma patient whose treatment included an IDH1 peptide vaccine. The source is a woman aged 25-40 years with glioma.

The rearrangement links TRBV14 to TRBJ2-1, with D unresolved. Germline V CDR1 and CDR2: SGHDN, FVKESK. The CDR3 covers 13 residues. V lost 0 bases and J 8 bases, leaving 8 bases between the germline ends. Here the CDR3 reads CASSQELVDEQFF. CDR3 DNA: TGTGCCAGCAGCCAAGAATTGGTCGATGAGCAGTTCTTC.

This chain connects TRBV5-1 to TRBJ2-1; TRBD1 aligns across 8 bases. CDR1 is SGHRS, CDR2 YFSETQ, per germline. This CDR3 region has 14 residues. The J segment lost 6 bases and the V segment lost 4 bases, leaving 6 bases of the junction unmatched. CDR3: CASSPRTGSNEQFF. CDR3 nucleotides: TGCGCCAGCAGCCCCCGGACAGGGAGCAATGAGCAGTTCTTC.

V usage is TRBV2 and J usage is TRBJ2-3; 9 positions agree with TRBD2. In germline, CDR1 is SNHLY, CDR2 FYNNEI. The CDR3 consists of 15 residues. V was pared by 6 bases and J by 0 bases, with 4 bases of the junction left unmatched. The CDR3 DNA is TGTGCCAGCAGGGGACTAGCCTCTAGCACAGATACGCAGTATTTT. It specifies CASRGLASSTDTQYF.

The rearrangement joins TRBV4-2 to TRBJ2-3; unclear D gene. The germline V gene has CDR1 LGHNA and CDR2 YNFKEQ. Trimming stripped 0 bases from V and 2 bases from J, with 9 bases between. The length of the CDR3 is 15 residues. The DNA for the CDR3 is TGTGCCAGCAGCCAAGAGGAATCCTTCACAGATACGCAGTATTTT. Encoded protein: CASSQEESFTDTQYF.

The chain's CDR3 is CASSLVPRSEQYF. Here the CDR3 DNA reads TGTGCCAGCAGCTTAGTCCCTAGATCCGAGCAGTACTTC. The rearrangement uses TRBV7-2 and TRBJ2-7; D is uncertain. The germline V gene has CDR1 SGHTA and CDR2 FQGNSA. The CDR3 extends over 13 amino acids. The V end was cut by 1 base, the J end by 6 bases, with 10 bases between.

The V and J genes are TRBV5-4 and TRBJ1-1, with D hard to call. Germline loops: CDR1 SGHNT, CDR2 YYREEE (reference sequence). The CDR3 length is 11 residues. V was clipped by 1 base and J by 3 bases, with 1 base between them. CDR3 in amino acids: CASSLYTEAFF. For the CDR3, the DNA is TGTGCCAGCAGCTTGTACACTGAAGCTTTCTTT.